Shown below are 3 T cell receptor beta chains from a single sample sequenced in a study of blood T cell repertoires in COVID-19. Only in-frame clones appear in the TCRdb table, and some are missing; sequencing was by immunoSEQ multiplex PCR. The table lists 200,000 or so clones, approximately 83% of them singletons. Material for sequencing was PBMCs or T cells enriched from blood (not recorded which). The receptors derive from a woman aged 40 to 50 with acute COVID-19.

The gene calls are TRBV19 and TRBJ1-4, with 9 bases that match TRBD1. Germline lookup yields CDR1 LNHDA and CDR2 SQIVND (reference sequence). The length of the CDR3 is 14 residues. Germline trimming cut 4 bases from V and 8 bases from J; bases unmatched to any gene: 5. CDR3 sequence reads: CASSTTGGGEKLFF. As DNA, the CDR3 is TGTGCCAGTAGTACGACAGGGGGAGGGGAAAAACTGTTTTTT.

V and J are TRBV7-9 and TRBJ2-1; 10 bases agree with TRBD2. The CDR3 extends over 16 amino acids. Germline CDR1 and CDR2: SEHNR and FQNEAQ (reference sequence). The V segment lost 5 bases and the J segment 5 bases; nucleotides outside the gene matches: 9. This chain's CDR3 is CASSPRLSGGDNEQFF. CDR3 coding DNA: TGTGCCAGCAGCCCTCGCTTAAGCGGGGGGGACAATGAGCAGTTCTTC.

This chain joins TRBV19 and TRBJ2-5; D is perhaps TRBD2 (5 bases). Trimming took off 5 bases at V and 5 bases at J, with 12 bases between the two ends. CDR3 size: 13 residues. Germline values: CDR1 LNHDA, CDR2 SQIVND (reference sequence). The CDR3, as DNA: TGTGCCAGTAGTCTTGGACTCGGGGAGACCCAGTACTTC. Its translation: CASSLGLGETQYF.